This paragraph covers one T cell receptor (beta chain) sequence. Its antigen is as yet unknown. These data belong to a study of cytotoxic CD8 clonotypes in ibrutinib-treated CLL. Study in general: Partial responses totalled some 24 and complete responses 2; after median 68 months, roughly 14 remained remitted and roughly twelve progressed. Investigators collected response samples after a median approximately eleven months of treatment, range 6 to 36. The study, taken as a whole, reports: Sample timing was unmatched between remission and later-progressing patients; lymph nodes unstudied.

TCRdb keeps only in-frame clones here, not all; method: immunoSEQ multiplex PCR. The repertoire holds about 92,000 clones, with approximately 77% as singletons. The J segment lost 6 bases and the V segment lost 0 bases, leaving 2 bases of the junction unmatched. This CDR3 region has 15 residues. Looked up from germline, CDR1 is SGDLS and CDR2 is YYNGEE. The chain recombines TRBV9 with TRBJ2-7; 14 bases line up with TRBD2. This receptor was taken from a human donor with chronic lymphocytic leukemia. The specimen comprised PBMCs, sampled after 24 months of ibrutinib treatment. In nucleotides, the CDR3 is TGTGCCAGCAGCGTAGAGGGACTAGCGGGAGTCGAGCAGTACTTC. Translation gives CASSVEGLAGVEQYF.